This TCR beta chain was profiled in a study of T cell responses to AZD1222 COVID-19 vaccine. Profiling relied on immunoSEQ multiplex PCR, and the TCRdb table lists in-frame clones only, not all of them. This table holds roughly 100,000 clones, about 86% found once. V was shortened by 7 bases and J by 6 bases, with 13 bases between the two germline ends. The CDR3 has 13 amino acids. Study-level results: It was only after the peak T cell response that any repertoires were sampled. Most donors were white British and more were female, and clonal diversity was possibly underestimated.

With respect to this clone: The antigen remains undetermined.

The sequences come from peripheral blood, collected on day 0 of AZD1222 vaccination. J is TRBJ2-1 and V is TRBV12-3 or TRBV12-4, with D possibly matching TRBD1 (6 bases). The receptor was isolated from an adult in good health. CDR3 loop: CASKVRTVNEQFF. The CDR3 DNA reads as TGTGCCAGCAAAGTACGGACAGTCAATGAGCAGTTCTTC.